The rows below give T cell receptor beta chains drawn from one sample of a study of shared clonotypes between healthy human individuals. The repertoire was sequenced with immunoSEQ multiplex PCR; TCRdb's copy has only in-frame clones and lacks some. The sample carries under 2,500,000 clones, approximately 94% recorded once. What was sequenced was naive CD4+ T cells sorted from blood. The receptors were sampled from a man between 18 and 29 years old in good health. CDR3s include the opening cysteine and the closing phenylalanine or tryptophan. The D gene is left open where the match is weak. Clone size is not always given. Where it is, it says once, few, many or a class for expanded clones.

V	J	size	D	DNA	CDR3
TRBV30	TRBJ1-1	once	.	TGTGCCTGGAGCGGGACAAACACTGAAGCTTTCTTT	CAWSGTNTEAFF
TRBV6-5	TRBJ2-2	.	TRBD1	TGTGCCAGCAGTTACCAAACAGGGGGCACCGGGGAGCTGTTTTTT	CASSYQTGGTGELFF
TRBV18	TRBJ2-1	once	.	TGTGCCAGCTCGTCATCGAGCTCCTACAATGAGCAGTTCTTC	CASSSSSSYNEQFF
TRBV6-5	TRBJ2-3	.	.	TGTGCCAGCAGTTCACTACTCACAGATACGCAGTATTTT	CASSSLLTDTQYF
TRBV11-2	TRBJ1-4	.	.	TGTGCCAGCAGCTTAGATCTAGGCAGGGGTAATGAAAAACTGTTTTTT	CASSLDLGRGNEKLFF
TRBV10-3	TRBJ1-4	.	.	TGTGCCATCAGTGATGGTGAAAAACTGTTTTTT	CAISDGEKLFF
TRBV10-3	TRBJ2-1	once	.	TGTGCCATCAGTGAGACAGGACTGACGGCGGGATTCTACAATGAGCAGTTCTTC	CAISETGLTAGFYNEQFF
TRBV10-3	TRBJ2-7	.	TRBD1	TGTGCCATCAGTGAGTCCGGGACAGGGTTATACGAGCAGTACTTC	CAISESGTGLYEQYF
TRBV19	TRBJ1-2	.	.	TGTGCCAGTAGTATAGGTTCCAGTTCTAACTATGGCTACACCTTC	CASSIGSSSNYGYTF
TRBV30	TRBJ2-3	.	.	TGTGCCTGTCGGGAGAGCACAGATACGCAGTATTTT	CACRESTDTQYF
TRBV7-6	TRBJ2-5	.	TRBD2	TGTGCCAGCAGCTCTAGCGGGATGGAGACCCAGTACTTC	CASSSSGMETQYF
TRBV7-2	TRBJ2-7	.	TRBD2	TGTGCCAGCAGCTTAAGCGGGGTAGCGGGAGTACGCTACGAGCAGTACTTC	CASSLSGVAGVRYEQYF
TRBV7-9	TRBJ1-5	.	.	TGTGCCAGCACCACCGGCCGAGGGCAGGGTCAGCCCCAGCATTTT	CASTTGRGQGQPQHF
TRBV6-6	TRBJ2-1	.	.	TGTGCCAGCAGTTCTGACAGCAGGGTCGGATTCTTC	CASSSDSRVGFF
TRBV28	TRBJ1-4	.	.	TGTGCCAGCAGTGGGGGAGGCGCAAGTAATGAAAAACTGTTTTTT	CASSGGGASNEKLFF
TRBV6-5	TRBJ2-1	.	TRBD2	TGTGCCAGCAGTTACTCGCTTCTAGCGGGGAATGAGCAGTTCTTC	CASSYSLLAGNEQFF
TRBV30	TRBJ1-1	.	.	TGTGCCTGGAGTGTGGGAACCAGGGGCACTGAAGCTTTCTTT	CAWSVGTRGTEAFF
TRBV10-1	TRBJ2-1	once	TRBD1	TGCGCCAGCAGTGAGTATGGACAGGTCGGTGAGCAGTTCTTC	CASSEYGQVGEQFF
TRBV19	TRBJ1-4	.	.	TGTGCCAGTAGTATCCGCAGGTGGTCTGAAAAACTGTTTTTT	CASSIRRWSEKLFF
TRBV28	TRBJ1-4	once	.	TGTGCCAGCAGTTTAAGCGGCCAGGCCCTAACAACTAATGAAAAACTGTTTTTT	CASSLSGQALTTNEKLFF
TRBV6-6	TRBJ1-2	.	.	TGTGCCAGCAGCCAAGGACGGGGGGAGGGCTACACCTTC	CASSQGRGEGYTF
TRBV19	TRBJ2-4	.	.	TGTGCCAGTAGTCTAGGGACTGCCGCGTACTTC	CASSLGTAAYF
TRBV27	TRBJ1-2	.	.	TGTGCCAGCAGTTTATTAGGGGGGCGGACCACCTTC	CASSLLGGRTTF
TRBV29-1	TRBJ2-2	once	TRBD2	TGCAGCGTCTTAGCGGGAGGCAAGGCCGGGGAGCTGTTTTTT	CSVLAGGKAGELFF
TRBV4-3	TRBJ2-1	.	TRBD2	TGCGCCAGCAGCCTTACTTATAGCGGGGTCTACAATGAGCAGTTCTTC	CASSLTYSGVYNEQFF